One sample yielded the 20 T cell receptor beta chains listed below, sequenced in a study of T cells in Graves' hyperthyroidism and ophthalmopathy. RNA transcripts gave rise to amplified TCR beta CDR3 regions. The HTBI set primed first-round TCR CDR3 RT-PCR. TCRdb re-analysed the multiplex PCR reads in MiXCR, keeping a single row per CDR3 protein. This table has around 610,000 distinct CDR3 sequences, 14% to 15% appearing once. Material for sequencing was blood. The receptors here all came from a woman in her thirties or forties with Graves' ophthalmopathy.

At least ten counts were recorded for this clonotype. The CDR3 protein is CSVEGQDTEAFF. The CDR3 region has the DNA TGCAGCGTTGAGGGACAGGACACTGAAGCTTTCTTT. This chain joins TRBV29-1 and TRBJ1-1; TRBD1 matches at 8 bases. This CDR3 is built from 12 residues. Germline CDR1 reads SQVTM; CDR2 reads ANQGSEA. Trimming removed 3 bases from V and 3 bases from J; junction bases left unmatched: 0.

This clonotype was detected ten times or more. V is TRBV19 and J is TRBJ1-5; D remains ambiguous. This CDR3 is 14 amino acids long. From germline, CDR1 is LNHDA and CDR2 SQIVND (reference sequence). Trimming stripped 1 base from V and 5 bases from J, with 9 bases between. The CDR3 loop is CASSIAPPDQPQHF. The CDR3 DNA sequence: TGTGCCAGTAGTATAGCACCCCCCGATCAGCCCCAGCATTTT.

The chain links TRBV7-8 to TRBJ1-1; possible D gene TRBD1, 5 bases. Germline-derived CDR1 and CDR2 are SGHVS and FQNEAQ. The CDR3 is 16 amino acids. Trimming removed 5 bases from V and 0 bases from J, with 16 bases in between. The CDR3 here is CASSPWGRSMNTEAFF. The CDR3 coding sequence is TGTGCCAGCAGCCCGTGGGGCCGATCCATGAACACTGAAGCTTTCTTT.

Ten or more counts support this clonotype. The V and J genes are TRBV7-3 and TRBJ2-7; 8 bases are shared with TRBD1. This CDR3 contains 14 residues. Germline lookup yields CDR1 SGHTA and CDR2 FQGTGA. The V and J ends lost 5 bases and 2 bases, in that order; junction bases with no gene match: 5. CDR3 in amino acids: CASSPTGVAYEQYF. The CDR3 DNA follows: TGTGCCAGCAGCCCGACAGGGGTCGCCTACGAGCAGTACTTC.

This clonotype has ten or more counts. CDR3 DNA sequence: TGTGCCAGCAGCTTAGCAGGGACTAGCGGGAGAGGGACCGGGGAGCTGTTTTTT. Residues: CASSLAGTSGRGTGELFF. The rearrangement links TRBV7-2 to TRBJ2-2, with 14 bases matching TRBD2. V lost 0 bases, J lost 5 bases, and 5 bases stayed unmatched. The germline V gene encodes CDR1 SGHTA and CDR2 FQGNSA. This CDR3 has 18 amino acids.

This clonotype has at least ten counts. This chain uses TRBV11-1 with TRBJ1-2, with D possibly TRBD1 on 5 matching bases. Germline loops: CDR1 SGHAT, CDR2 FQDESV (reference sequence). This CDR3 is 19 amino acids long. V lost 4 bases, J lost 0 bases, and 24 bases lay in between. The CDR3 region is CASSSLGVTTVLANYGYTF. DNA of the CDR3: TGTGCCAGCAGCTCCCTAGGCGTAACGACAGTCCTAGCTAACTATGGCTACACCTTC.

This clonotype was seen repeatedly, ten times or more. CDR3 sequence: CASSVRAGGSYEQYF. In DNA, the CDR3 is TGTGCCAGCAGTGTTCGGGCAGGAGGCTCCTACGAGCAGTACTTC. The chain joins TRBV6-1 to TRBJ2-7, with D maybe TRBD2 (5 bases). The CDR3 covers 15 residues. Germline V gene data show CDR1 as MNHNS and CDR2 as SASEGT. V lost 4 bases and J lost 0, with 13 bases in between.

This clonotype was detected only a few times. V usage is TRBV5-1 and J usage is TRBJ2-5; D uncertain. The CDR3 is made up of 13 amino acids. The V and J ends lost 0 bases and 5 bases respectively, with 8 bases between them. The germline V gene has CDR1 SGHRS and CDR2 YFSETQ. The CDR3 region has the DNA TGCGCCAGCAGCTTGGCCGTCATGGAGACCCAGTACTTC. Protein: CASSLAVMETQYF.

There are many counts of this clonotype. The J gene is TRBJ1-5, the V gene TRBV10-3, with D maybe TRBD1 (6 bases). This CDR3 is built from 14 residues. Germline V lookup: CDR1 ENHRY, CDR2 SYGVKD. With 3 bases removed from V and 0 bases from J, the gap between germline ends came to 6 bases. The CDR3 coding sequence is TGTGCCATCAGTGAACAGGGTAGCAATCAGCCCCAGCATTTT. Translation: CAISEQGSNQPQHF.

This clonotype was seen ten or more times. This sequence joins TRBV30 and TRBJ1-1, with D possibly matching TRBD1 (5 bases). Trimming took 4 bases from V and 1 from J, leaving 10 bases between them. The germline gives CDR1 GTSNPN, CDR2 SVGIG (reference sequence). CDR3 length: 13 amino acids. In nucleotides, the CDR3 is TGTGCCTGGACTGCGGACACGAACACTGAAGCTTTCTTT. Its protein product is CAWTADTNTEAFF.

This clonotype came up many times. The chain has TRBV27 and TRBJ2-2, with D perhaps TRBD1 (6 bases). CDR1 is MNHEY and CDR2 is SMNVEV in the germline V gene (reference sequence). Trimming stripped 5 bases from V and 3 bases from J, with 13 bases between. The CDR3 loop spans 15 amino acids. Here the CDR3 reads CASSLSDSYTGELFF. DNA for the CDR3: TGTGCCAGCAGTCTTTCGGACAGTTACACCGGGGAGCTGTTTTTT.

V gene TRBV19 combines with J gene TRBJ1-1; TRBD1 matches 9 bases. CDR1 is LNHDA and CDR2 is SQIVND in the germline V gene (reference sequence). The CDR3 loop spans 13 amino acids. V shed 3 bases, J shed 6 bases, and the junction held 2 bases outside the gene matches. Here the CDR3 DNA reads TGTGCCAGTAGTATGAGGACAGGGGCTGAAGCTTTCTTT. This translates into CASSMRTGAEAFF.

On this clonotype: A read error may explain this, as a much larger clone is one base away. This rearrangement joins TRBV30 to TRBJ2-2; D is possibly TRBD2 (6 bases). The germline V gene has CDR1 GTSNPN and CDR2 SVGIG (reference sequence). V shed 3 bases and J shed 7 bases, with 12 bases lying between them. The CDR3 totals 13 residues. DNA for the CDR3: TGTGCCTGGAGGAGATTAGCGGACGGGGAGCTGTTTTTT. Translating gives CAWRRLADGELFF.

This chain links TRBV7-2 with TRBJ1-1; perhaps TRBD1 as D (5 bases). This CDR3 contains 15 residues. The ends were cut back, 1 base at V and 5 bases at J, with 14 bases in the middle. Per the germline V gene, CDR1 is SGHTA and CDR2 is FQGNSA. The CDR3 reads CASSLGFRGETEAFF. For the CDR3, the DNA is TGTGCCAGCAGCTTAGGATTCCGGGGGGAAACTGAAGCTTTCTTT. Full variable domain (remainder filled in from reference TRBV7-2 and TRBJ1-1): GAGVSQSPSNKVTEKGKDVELRCDPISGHTALYWYRQSLGQGLEFLIYFQGNSAPDKSGLPSDRFSAERTGGSVSTLTIQRTQQEDSAVYLCASSLGFRGETEAFFGQGTRLTVV.

This clonotype was picked up a small number of times. V gene TRBV18 combines with J gene TRBJ1-1; 8 nucleotides match TRBD1. The CDR3 is 16 residues long. From germline, CDR1 is KGHSH and CDR2 LQKENI. J was trimmed by 0 bases and V by 6 bases; bases with no gene match: 9. CDR3 loop: CASSSGTGELNTEAFF. CDR3 nucleotides: TGTGCCAGCTCCTCCGGGACAGGCGAACTGAACACTGAAGCTTTCTTT.

Only a few counts were recorded for this clonotype. V is TRBV5-6 and J is TRBJ1-1; D unclear. Germline values: CDR1 SGHDT, CDR2 YYEEEE. This CDR3 comprises 14 residues. V gave up 1 base and J gave up 10 bases, with 17 bases separating them. The CDR3 DNA is TGTGCCAGCAGCTTGTCCCAGGCGACTCGCGGAGCTTTCTTT. Translating gives CASSLSQATRGAFF.

The V gene is TRBV20-1, the J gene TRBJ2-5; D possibly corresponds to TRBD1 (6 bases). V lost 5 bases and J lost 5, with 21 bases in between. The CDR3 runs 15 residues. From germline, CDR1 is DFQATT and CDR2 SNEGSKA (reference sequence). This CDR3 is CSAGYGFGGGETQYF. The CDR3 coding sequence is TGCAGTGCTGGATACGGATTTGGGGGCGGGGAGACCCAGTACTTC.

This clonotype was detected ten times or more. This chain links TRBV28 with TRBJ1-5; 7 bases are shared with TRBD1. The CDR3 consists of 14 residues. The germline gives CDR1 MDHEN, CDR2 SYDVKM. After removal of 8 bases from V and 5 bases from J, the junction contained 9 bases not matched to a gene. The CDR3 coding sequence is TGTGCCAGCCTCCTAGGGGGCTCAGATCAGCCCCAGCATTTT. Encoded protein: CASLLGGSDQPQHF.

This clonotype was counted many times. The gene calls are TRBV29-1 and TRBJ2-2; D gene unclear. CDR3 length: 14 residues. V lost 6 bases, J lost 1 base, and 12 bases lay in between. Germline loops: CDR1 SQVTM, CDR2 ANQGSEA. The CDR3 coding sequence is TGCAGCGTCAGCCCGGGCGTGAACACCGGGGAGCTGTTTTTT. Translation gives CSVSPGVNTGELFF.

This clonotype was observed many times. The chain links TRBV6-1 to TRBJ1-5; D unresolved. The V gene lost 5 bases and the J gene lost 3 bases, with 8 bases spanning the gap. Per germline, CDR1 MNHNS and CDR2 SASEGT. The CDR3 consists of 13 residues. CDR3 loop: CASSPIYNQPQHF. The CDR3 bases are TGTGCCAGCAGTCCCATCTACAATCAGCCCCAGCATTTT.